One sample yielded the 12 T cell receptor beta chains listed below, sequenced in a study of spatial heterogeneity in lung cancer. Documented time point: sample taken at primary tumor resection. TCRdb used MiXCR to reprocess the 5' RACE reads, holding one entry per CDR3 protein. The top ten clones hold around two thirds of a sample with over 3,500 distinct CDR3 sequences, 9.5% to 14% of them seen once. Antigen specificity for these receptors is unknown. Study observations and caveats: How many expanded intratumoral alpha and beta TCRs were present tracked the tumor mutation count, which was a count of nonsynonymous mutations.

The sample was lung tumor tissue, taken at surgery. These receptors all stem from a male donor with early-stage non-small cell lung cancer.

This clonotype showed up just a few times. The chain carries TRBV7-9 and TRBJ1-1; 9 nucleotides agree with TRBD1. The germline V gene encodes CDR1 SEHNR and CDR2 FQNEAQ (reference sequence). The CDR3 covers 15 residues. Trimming took 5 bases from V and 11 from J; bases not matched to a gene: 15. Written as DNA, the CDR3 is TGTGCCAGCAGCCCCAGAACAGGGGGCGGCGGGTTGGCTTTCTTT. Protein: CASSPRTGGGGLAFF.

In this sample, this clonotype turned up a few times. J is TRBJ2-5 and V is TRBV7-2; perhaps D is TRBD1 or TRBD2 (5 bases each). The CDR3 loop spans 15 amino acids. The germline gives CDR1 SGHTA, CDR2 FQGNSA. Deletions cut 0 bases from V and 1 base from J, with 9 bases between. CDR3 coding DNA: TGTGCCAGCAGCTTAGCGGGACGGACCCAAGAGACCCAGTACTTC. Amino acid sequence: CASSLAGRTQETQYF.

This clonotype was found a few times. V gene TRBV28 combines with J gene TRBJ2-7; D is perhaps TRBD2 (6 bases). V shed 6 bases and J shed 2 bases, with 17 bases lying between them. This CDR3 spans 15 amino acids. In germline, CDR1 is MDHEN, CDR2 SYDVKM. The CDR3 loop reads CASRGGPGRTYEQYF. For the CDR3, the DNA is TGTGCCAGCAGGGGAGGTCCGGGACGGACCTACGAGCAGTACTTC.

In its sample, this clonotype ranks as medium-sized. The chain recombines TRBV12-3 or TRBV12-4 with TRBJ2-5, with 10 positions matching TRBD2. The V and J ends lost 4 bases and 0 bases, in that order; junction bases with no gene match: 11. CDR3 length: 18 amino acids. CDR3 nucleotides: TGTGCCAGCAGTTCGAGGACTAGCGGAACTCAGTACCAAGAGACCCAGTACTTC. Protein product: CASSSRTSGTQYQETQYF.

This clonotype was picked up a small number of times. The chain carries TRBV15 and TRBJ2-1; perhaps D is TRBD1 or TRBD2 (6 bases each). The V end lost 6 bases, the J end lost 10 bases, and 16 bases lay between the germline ends. CDR1 LNHNV and CDR2 YYDKDF come from the germline V gene (reference sequence). The CDR3 length is 13 residues. The CDR3 here is CATRVRGVREQFF. The CDR3 DNA reads TGTGCCACCAGGGTTAGGGGGGTCAGGGAGCAGTTCTTC.

The chain recombines TRBV7-2 with TRBJ2-1, with D perhaps TRBD2 (5 bases). Germline values: CDR1 SGHTA, CDR2 FQGNSA. Trimming pared 1 base from V and 7 bases from J, leaving 20 bases between. This CDR3 contains 17 residues. CDR3 sequence: CASSLEPSLAGENEQFF. In nucleotides, the CDR3 is TGTGCCAGCAGCTTAGAACCCTCCCTAGCAGGTGAGAATGAGCAGTTCTTC.

This clonotype rates as medium-sized. This sequence joins TRBV5-5 and TRBJ1-2; D perhaps matches TRBD1 (6 bases). This CDR3 is built from 13 residues. Germline V gene data show CDR1 as SGHKS and CDR2 as YYEKEE (reference sequence). V was shortened by 3 bases and J by 5 bases, with 11 bases between the two germline ends. The CDR3 coding sequence is TGTGCCAGCAGCTACAGGACAGAGTATGGCTACACCTTC. This codes for CASSYRTEYGYTF.

The gene calls are TRBV7-2 and TRBJ2-2; 7 bases match TRBD2. Germline V gene sequence: CDR1 SGHTA, CDR2 FQGNSA. The CDR3 length is 16 residues. V trimming: 6 bases; J trimming: 4 bases; junction bases outside the gene matches: 11. CDR3 coding DNA: TGTGCCAGCAGGCCCTCCCGGACTAGAGCCACCGGGGAGCTGTTTTTT. It is translated as CASRPSRTRATGELFF.

This clonotype has a count of ten or more. The V call is TRBV2, the J call TRBJ2-5; 7 nucleotides align to TRBD1. Germline V gene lookup returns CDR1 SNHLY and CDR2 FYNNEI. The CDR3 loop spans 13 amino acids. V trimming: 4 bases; J trimming: 5 bases; junction bases outside the gene matches: 4. CDR3 in amino acids: CASSGDRVETQYF. The DNA of the CDR3 is TGTGCCAGCAGTGGCGACAGGGTGGAGACCCAGTACTTC.

Sample share makes this clonotype medium-sized. The genes are TRBV6-2 or TRBV6-3 and TRBJ1-1; D gene ambiguous. Per the germline V gene, CDR1 is MNHEY and CDR2 is SVGEGT. Trimming stripped 0 bases from V and 4 bases from J, with 12 bases between. The CDR3 has 15 amino acids. CDR3 protein: CASSYSGRTGTEAFF. CDR3 bases: TGTGCCAGCAGTTACTCGGGGAGAACGGGCACTGAAGCTTTCTTT.

By sample fraction, this clonotype is medium-sized. The rearrangement links TRBV29-1 to TRBJ2-5; TRBD2 is a possible D gene (5 bases). V was pared by 5 bases and J by 5 bases, with 18 bases between. Germline CDR1 SQVTM, CDR2 ANQGSEA. This CDR3 comprises 14 residues. The chain's CDR3 is CSVRLGAGRETQYF. The DNA for the CDR3 is TGCAGCGTTAGGCTGGGTGCGGGTCGCGAGACCCAGTACTTC.

In this sample, this clonotype is medium-sized. The chain has TRBV7-2 and TRBJ1-2; D call uncertain. The germline V gene encodes CDR1 SGHTA and CDR2 FQGNSA. The CDR3 extends over 12 amino acids. The V gene lost 4 bases and the J gene lost 8 bases, with 11 bases spanning the gap. The CDR3 loop is CASSSTGWGYTF. The DNA of the CDR3 is TGTGCCAGCAGCTCAACCGGGTGGGGCTACACCTTC.